This T cell receptor beta chain is from a study of T cell responses to AZD1222 COVID-19 vaccine (dated by TCRdb to the early 2020s). As for the study more broadly: AZD1222 recipients with second doses at about 4 weeks or about 12 weeks were pooled, because spike-specific TCR depth and breadth did not differ between schedules. A total of about 230 trial participants underwent TCR sequencing, of whom roughly 210 received two doses of AZD1222 and about 25 received two doses of the MenACWY control vaccine. Trial participants were enrolled by age into subgroups of 18-55, 56-69 and 70-plus years, and around 150, 28 and 57 TCR-sequenced participants, respectively, were included in these subgroups. The full study reports these points: Conclusions about previously exposed vaccinees are limited, since just five to seven AZD1222 recipients were seropositive for SARS-CoV-2 at baseline. Nearly half of unique spike-specific TCRs reportedly recognized epitopes outside regions mutated in the B.1.351 and B.1.1.7 variants. In the small 56-69-year group, the increase in depth fell short of significance, most likely because of low power. A significant rise in spike-specific TCR breadth and depth was observed after two AZD1222 doses relative to day 0 and relative to MenACWY recipients. Because no day 14 peak-response samples were available, the repertoires could be characterized only after the peak T cell response. Most participants were white British and females outnumbered males, and the authors suggested that clonal diversity may have been underestimated. CD4 TCRs associated with the vaccine covered the entire spike protein, and the dominant responses were in regions 160-218 and 743-854.

Comments on this clone: The clone's antigen remains unknown. No quality values exist for individual bases; no much larger clone is one base distant.

CDR1 and CDR2, looked up from the germline V gene, are MGHRA and YSYEKL. Trimming accounts for 4 bases at V and 5 bases at J, while the number of junction bases matched to no gene is 5. The cysteine opens and the phenylalanine closes a CDR3 of 14 amino acids. Only the CDR3 portion is preserved as DNA: 42 bases, with reading frame beginning at the first base. The time point label of this sample denotes: baseline before first vaccination. Vaccinee samples came from UK trials COV001 and COV002, including a single-blind randomized controlled phase 2/3 trial of AZD1222 (ChAdOx1 nCoV-19) in healthy adults. For TCRbeta chain sequencing, PBMC samples from trial participants were taken at day 0 and at day 28 after the second dose. The CDR3 regions of human TCRbeta chains were analyzed by immunosequencing. The original pipeline was this. Repertoire TCRs were matched against a reference library of SARS-CoV-2-specific TCRs generated with the MIRA antigen-specificity platform. Breadth was defined as the fraction of unique TCRs that were SARS-CoV-2-associated. Depth was defined as the fraction of total T cells that were SARS-CoV-2-associated. Using the MIRA data, each spike-specific TCR was mapped to the spike region that the TCR reacts to and placed in a CD4 or CD8 class. Log10-transformed breadth and depth values were compared by one-way ANOVA with Sidak's multiple comparisons tests. TCRdb mirrors the immuneACCESS table, restricted to in-frame sequences. Some clones are absent from its copies; in checked studies, under half trace to an unresolved V gene, and the reason for the others is unknown. The D gene and trimming were derived from the DNA, and the V and J assignments and clone size from that table. Here the sample has around 100,000 clones; around 90% occur a single time. 1.5% to 2% of the sample is held by the ten biggest clonotypes.

Specimen: peripheral blood, collected on day 0 of AZD1222 vaccination. The sequence was obtained from an adult in good health. The chain is encoded by TRBV4-1 joined to TRBJ2-5; TRBD2 lines up with 9 middle nucleotides. The sequence in DNA is TGCGCCAGCAGCCTCCGACTAGCGGCCGAGACCCAGTACTTC. Its coded protein is CASSLRLAAETQYF.